This TCR beta chain stems from a study of T cells expressing NK-cell markers. Study as a whole: Sequencing of TCR beta repertoires drew on sorted CD3+CD56+NKG2C+, CD3+CD56+NKG2C- and CD3+CD56-NKG2C+ T cells.

Study-wide results and limits: Four of the donors also had these clonotypes leading their CD3+CD56-NKG2C+ fraction. Whether expanded NKG2C-expressing T cell clones recognize HCMV is unknown. Dominant NKG2C+ clonotypes made up roughly 1.0-8% of CD8+ T cells in roughly six donors.

A word on this clonotype: The antigen remains unidentified.

TCRdb re-analyzed the 5' RACE reads; it lists each CDR3 protein once, without DNA. The sample data list about 260,000 distinct CDR3 sequences. The CDR3 consists of 15 residues. The sequenced sample was blood T cells: a sorted CD56 or NKG2C T cell subset, CD4+ or CD8+ T cells, or bulk PBMC T cells (not recorded which). This TCR was sampled from a man younger than 35 in good health. V and J are TRBV12-3 or TRBV12-4 and TRBJ2-7; lacking DNA, the TRBD1 call made by TCRdb goes unchecked. The CDR3 spells CASSLIGTGYYEQYF.